The 23 T cell receptor beta chains in this list originate from one sample, sequenced in a study of T cell repertoires in cytomegalovirus infection. MiXCR, applied by TCRdb to the reads, yields one record per CDR3 protein. The table includes 200,000 to 250,000 distinct CDR3 sequences, roughly 22% detected once. The sequenced sample consisted of CD8+ T cells from PBMCs. The receptors were sampled from a human donor in good health (CMV status not recorded). Some clones in this sample may be carry-over from other donors' samples.

A single count supports this clonotype. Since a much larger clone is just one base distant, this may be a read error. The chain recombines TRBV7-2 with TRBJ1-6, with D possibly matching TRBD1 (5 bases). The CDR3 sequence is 16 residues long. CDR1 SGHTA and CDR2 FQGNSA come from the germline V gene. CDR3: CASSRAGLSYNSPIHF. The CDR3 nucleotides read TGTGCCAGCAGCCGCGCGGGGCTCTCCTATAATTCACCCATCCACTTT.

The sample holds a few counts of this clonotype. V gene TRBV20-1 combines with J gene TRBJ2-5, with a weak D call TRBD1 (6 bases). The CDR3 extends over 13 amino acids. The V gene lost 6 bases and the J gene lost 2 bases, with 13 bases spanning the gap. Germline-derived CDR1 and CDR2 are DFQATT and SNEGSKA (reference sequence). The CDR3 nucleotides read TGCAGTGCCCCTCGTGGACAGCAAGAGACCCAGTACTTC. Encoded protein: CSAPRGQQETQYF.

This clonotype has a handful of counts. The chain uses TRBV7-9 and TRBJ2-7, with D maybe TRBD2 (5 bases). Germline values: CDR1 SEHNR, CDR2 FQNEAQ (reference sequence). V was clipped by 7 bases and J by 5 bases, with 18 bases between them. There are 14 residues in the CDR3. CDR3 sequence: CASTRTGSLDEQYF. CDR3 DNA: TGTGCCAGCACCCGGACGGGGAGTCTGGACGAGCAGTACTTC.

The rearrangement links TRBV5-1 to TRBJ1-1; D gene uncertain. Germline V gene data show CDR1 as SGHRS and CDR2 as YFSETQ. The CDR3 is 15 residues long. Trimming removed 0 bases from V and 0 bases from J, with 9 bases in between. The CDR3 region has the DNA TGCGCCAGCAGCTTGGGTTGGGCTTTGAACACTGAAGCTTTCTTT. This translates into CASSLGWALNTEAFF.

This chain uses TRBV4-1 with TRBJ1-3; D perhaps matches TRBD1 (5 bases). The length of the CDR3 is 18 residues. CDR1 is MGHRA and CDR2 is YSYEKL in the germline V gene. Between the trimmed V and J ends, which lost 0 bases and 2 bases, there was a span of 17 bases. In DNA form, the CDR3 reads TGCGCCAGCAGCCAAGATCCGAAGGGGCTGGAAGCTGGAAACACCATATATTTT. As protein: CASSQDPKGLEAGNTIYF.

The chain joins TRBV4-1 to TRBJ2-7; 7 nucleotides agree with TRBD1. The germline V gene has CDR1 MGHRA and CDR2 YSYEKL. The V and J ends lost 3 bases and 4 bases, in that order; junction bases with no gene match: 12. There are 16 residues in the CDR3. CDR3 DNA sequence: TGCGCCAGCAGCCATGACCGGGACAGTTCTTTTTACGAGCAGTACTTC. It is translated as CASSHDRDSSFYEQYF.

This clonotype was seen many times. The chain has TRBV25-1 and TRBJ2-7, with 9 bases that match TRBD1. CDR3 size: 15 residues. Germline-derived CDR1 and CDR2 are MGHDK and SYGVNS. After removal of 4 bases from V and 1 base from J, the junction contained 5 bases not matched to a gene. This chain's CDR3 is CASSVSGTGSYEQYF. The CDR3 bases are TGTGCCAGCAGTGTTTCCGGGACAGGGTCCTACGAGCAGTACTTC.

This clonotype was seen repeatedly, ten times or more. The CDR3 loop reads CASSPLAGGITDTQYF. CDR3 DNA: TGTGCCAGCAGCCCACTAGCGGGGGGGATCACAGATACGCAGTATTTT. This rearrangement joins TRBV7-9 to TRBJ2-3, with TRBD2 identical over 13 bases. Germline CDR1 is SEHNR and CDR2 is FQNEAQ (reference sequence). The CDR3 is 16 residues long. With V trimmed by 5 bases and J by 2 bases, 4 bases remained unmatched.

The V and J genes are TRBV6-5 and TRBJ1-5; D is undetermined. With 0 bases removed from V and 0 bases from J, the gap between germline ends came to 6 bases. The CDR3 sequence is 15 residues long. Germline values: CDR1 MNHEY, CDR2 SVGAGI. The CDR3 DNA sequence: TGTGCCAGCAGTTACTCGCACGATAGCAATCAGCCCCAGCATTTT. It translates to CASSYSHDSNQPQHF.

This chain joins TRBV27 and TRBJ2-6; D is unresolved. The V and J ends lost 7 bases and 0 bases respectively, with 10 bases between them. The CDR3 covers 15 residues. Germline-derived CDR1 and CDR2 are MNHEY and SMNVEV (reference sequence). DNA for the CDR3: TGTGCCAGCACCTTCGACACCTCTGGGGCCAACGTCCTGACTTTC. Its protein is CASTFDTSGANVLTF.

This chain links TRBV27 with TRBJ1-2; no clear D gene. This CDR3 spans 11 amino acids. Germline CDR1 is MNHEY and CDR2 is SMNVEV (reference sequence). V lost 11 bases to trimming and J lost 0 bases, with 7 bases between them. The CDR3 DNA reads TGTGCCGCGAGGACTAACTATGGCTACACCTTC. Protein sequence: CAARTNYGYTF.

The rearrangement links TRBV29-1 to TRBJ2-1; D is perhaps TRBD1 (5 bases). Trimming took 4 bases from V and 6 from J, leaving 7 bases between them. Germline loops: CDR1 SQVTM, CDR2 ANQGSEA. This CDR3 region has 11 residues. The CDR3 coding sequence is TGCAGCGTTGTCCAGGGCAATGAGCAGTTCTTC. Its protein product is CSVVQGNEQFF.

The rearrangement joins TRBV5-6 to TRBJ2-7, with TRBD1 matching 9 bases. Germline V gives CDR1 SGHDT, CDR2 YYEEEE. The trim removed 4 bases at V and 0 bases at J, leaving 5 bases unmatched. The CDR3 consists of 15 residues. DNA of the CDR3: TGTGCCAGCAGCAGCGGGACAGGGAGCTCCTACGAGCAGTACTTC. It specifies CASSSGTGSSYEQYF. Together with reference TRBV5-6 and TRBJ2-7, the CDR3 gives the full variable domain: DAGVTQSPTHLIKTRGQQVTLRCSPKSGHDTVSWYQQALGQGPQFIFQYYEEEERQRGNFPDRFSGHQFPNYSSELNVNALLLGDSALYLCASSSGTGSSYEQYFGPGTRLTVT.

This clonotype was seen at least ten times. V and J are TRBV27 and TRBJ1-5; 7 nucleotides match TRBD1. V lost 6 bases, J lost 2 bases, and 4 bases stayed unmatched. Germline loops: CDR1 MNHEY, CDR2 SMNVEV (reference sequence). This CDR3 spans 14 amino acids. CDR3: CASSLGTGNQPQHF. In DNA, the CDR3 is TGTGCCAGCAGCCTGGGGACAGGCAATCAGCCCCAGCATTTT.

The gene calls are TRBV12-3 or TRBV12-4 and TRBJ2-3, with 9 bases matching TRBD1. The J segment lost 0 bases and the V segment lost 5 bases, leaving 9 bases of the junction unmatched. The CDR3 has 17 amino acids. The CDR3 DNA follows: TGTGCCAGCAGTCCTACGACAGGGGGGGTTAGCACAGATACGCAGTATTTT. Translated, it gives CASSPTTGGVSTDTQYF.

There are many counts of this clonotype. This sequence joins TRBV12-3 or TRBV12-4 and TRBJ2-1, with unresolved D. V was shortened by 2 bases and J by 10 bases, with 12 bases between the two germline ends. CDR3 length: 13 amino acids. This chain's CDR3 is CASSLSKLMEQFF. For the CDR3, the DNA is TGTGCCAGCAGTTTAAGTAAACTCATGGAGCAGTTCTTC.

V usage is TRBV27 and J usage is TRBJ2-7, with a weak D call TRBD1 (5 bases). Trimming took off 1 base at V and 3 bases at J, with 7 bases between the two ends. Germline V gene lookup returns CDR1 MNHEY and CDR2 SMNVEV (reference sequence). The CDR3 length is 13 residues. CDR3 amino acids: CASSLLGVYEQYF. DNA for the CDR3: TGTGCCAGCAGTTTATTAGGGGTCTACGAGCAGTACTTC.

In its sample, this clonotype was seen a few times. The chain couples TRBV10-3 to TRBJ1-1, with a possible D match to TRBD1 (5 bases). Germline assignment: CDR1 ENHRY and CDR2 SYGVKD. With 8 bases removed from V and 6 bases from J, the gap between germline ends came to 13 bases. This CDR3 is built from 12 residues. The CDR3 DNA reads TGTGCCATCGGGACGGGGGGTTCTGAAGCTTTCTTT. This gives the protein CAIGTGGSEAFF.

This clonotype was recorded many times. The V and J genes are TRBV7-9 and TRBJ2-7; 8 nucleotides agree with TRBD1. This CDR3 has 15 amino acids. The V and J ends lost 2 bases and 4 bases, in that order; junction bases with no gene match: 7. Germline-derived CDR1 and CDR2 are SEHNR and FQNEAQ (reference sequence). The CDR3 here is CASSLPGTGDYEQYF. DNA for the CDR3: TGTGCCAGCAGCTTACCCGGGACAGGTGATTACGAGCAGTACTTC.

This clonotype was seen more than once but under ten times. V gene TRBV29-1 combines with J gene TRBJ1-1; D unclear. Germline CDR1 reads SQVTM; CDR2 reads ANQGSEA. This CDR3 region has 14 residues. The germline V and J ends were trimmed by 4 bases and 8 bases, with 20 bases remaining between them. CDR3 bases: TGCAGCGTTGGTGGGGTGGAGGGCCGGAGGGAAGCTTTCTTT. Translation: CSVGGVEGRREAFF.

V is TRBV13 and J is TRBJ1-2; D remains unclear. In germline, CDR1 is PRHDT, CDR2 FYEKMQ (reference sequence). V was cut by 2 bases and J by 4 bases, with 17 bases left in between. CDR3 size: 16 residues. CDR3 coding DNA: TGTGCCAGCAGCTTAAATCGGCTGGGAGGTGGCTATGGCTACACCTTC. Its protein is CASSLNRLGGGYGYTF.

At least ten counts were recorded for this clonotype. J is TRBJ1-1 and V is TRBV25-1; D gene unclear. From germline, CDR1 is MGHDK and CDR2 SYGVNS. The CDR3 sequence is 14 residues long. The V and J ends lost 4 bases and 6 bases respectively, with 15 bases between them. This chain's CDR3 is CASSAGGSLAEAFF. The CDR3 nucleotides are TGTGCCAGCAGTGCCGGCGGGTCTCTGGCTGAAGCTTTCTTT.

This chain connects TRBV2 to TRBJ2-1, with TRBD2 matching over 7 bases. The CDR3 spans 15 residues. Germline CDR1 is SNHLY and CDR2 is FYNNEI. V was clipped by 2 bases and J by 3 bases; unmatched bases: 4. CDR3 in DNA: TGTGCCAGCAGTGAAAGGGGAGGGGTCTACAATGAGCAGTTCTTC. Protein product: CASSERGGVYNEQFF.